The following is a T cell receptor (beta chain) sequence with its context. The clone's antigen remains unknown. Nothing much larger sits one base from this clone, and base qualities are not available. The data were obtained in a study of CD8 T cells in Susac syndrome (dated 2019 in TCRdb). Turning to the overall study: Repertoire sequencing was used to test whether CD8+ T cell activation and differentiation in Susac syndrome was antigen driven. CD8+ T cell repertoire clonality was compared between some 13 healthy donors, approximately 14 Susac syndrome patients and roughly 15 multiple sclerosis patients.

RNA was extracted using the RNeasy kit, and roughly 0.5 to 1 ug of the RNA was reverse transcribed with random hexamers. The immunoSEQ multiplex PCR assay, which covers 54 Vbeta and 13 Jbeta segments, was used to amplify TCR beta CDR3 regions. PCR amplification bias was corrected using a synthetic template baseline for primer optimization and computational correction. For the original study's pipeline: Reads were annotated to V, D and J genes per IMGT and analyzed with immunoSEQ Analyzer, keeping only productive sequences. Clonality was computed as one minus Shannon entropy normalized by log2 of the number of productive unique sequences. For each patient and control, public and private clones were evaluated among the 100 most prevalent clones. Susac-specific clones were defined as absent from healthy and MS cohorts, about 1,100 published viral clones and other ImmuneACCESS disease sequences. The public reads were quality trimmed at Q25 with fastp and then assembled into clones with MiXCR by TCRdb, keeping productive beta chains. Identical CDR3 proteins give one entry, which carries the most common genes and DNA. The V and J calls reflect TCRdb's pipeline rather than the authors' work. The table for this sample lists under 200,000 distinct CDR3 sequences; around 96% of them were counted only once. Clones ranked in the top ten supply around 0.15% of the sample.

High-throughput TCR beta sequencing profiled peripheral blood CD8+ and CD4+ T cells from healthy donors, Susac syndrome patients and multiple sclerosis patients. The multiple sclerosis controls were treatment-naive patients whose relapsing-remitting disease, either stable or active, fulfilled the revised McDonald criteria. CD8+ TEMRA cells were enriched by FACS, while bulk CD8+ and CD4+ T cells were purified by magnetic negative isolation. Blood was collected in EDTA tubes and processed within 24 hours, with PBMCs isolated through density gradient centrifugation. PBMCs destined for TCR sequencing were cryopreserved in liquid nitrogen and later thawed in a 37 °C water bath. The sorted or isolated CD4+, CD8+ and CD8+ TEMRA cells had a purity of 90% or higher. V sheds 1 base and J sheds 2 bases, leaving 6 bases between their ends. CDR1 and CDR2 are drawn from the germline V gene: MNHEY, SVGEGT. There are 13 amino acids in the CDR3, from cysteine to phenylalanine inclusive. Solely the CDR3 DNA is kept, with 39 bases framed from the first base.

General findings and caveats noted by the study authors: The TCR sequencing and HLA analysis was acknowledged to have included a relatively small number of individuals.

The sequence is built from TRBV6-2 or TRBV6-3 and TRBJ2-7, with no confidently assigned D gene. Material: CD8+ T cells from PBMCs. The origin of this receptor is a human donor with multiple sclerosis. The CDR3 loop reads CASSYYSPYEQYF. In nucleotide form, the sequence is TGTGCCAGCAGTTACTACAGTCCCTACGAGCAGTACTTC.